The rows below give T cell receptor beta chains drawn from one sample of a study of T-cell memory formation after mild COVID-19. TCRdb called the 5' RACE reads again in MiXCR, with one record for every CDR3 protein. The data contain about 180,000 distinct CDR3 sequences, about a fifth of them singletons. Sequencing was performed on PBMCs or a T cell subset sorted from them (not recorded which). These receptors originate from a man younger than 30 who had mild COVID-19 (a few samples of this study predate the infection). Cell type and time point are not known. CDR3s include the opening cysteine and the closing phenylalanine or tryptophan.

TRBJ2-2 | TRBV7-9 | CASSLTGQGEAGELFF
TRBJ2-3 | TRBV6-5 | CASSTRQGTDTQYF
TRBJ1-3 | TRBV28 | CASSFPAPSTNTGNTIYF
TRBJ2-1 | TRBV7-2 | CASTQRRTAQYNEQFF
TRBJ2-2 | TRBV5-1 | CASRSLATNTGELFF
TRBJ1-2 | TRBV20-1 | CSARRTGGVGYTF
TRBJ2-1 | TRBV4-3 | CASSQESRNEQFF
TRBJ1-2 | TRBV4-1 | CASSRDRVKYGYTF
TRBJ2-2 | TRBV3-1 | CASTPSQRGAGELFF
TRBJ2-5 | TRBV4-3 | CASSQDKRGGPETQYF
TRBJ2-7 | TRBV7-9 | CASSSDRTKQYF